This TCR beta chain is drawn from a study of T cell responses to AZD1222 COVID-19 vaccine. The study's findings and limits: The donor cohort was predominantly white British with a female majority, and clonal diversity may have been underestimated.

This CDR3 is 14 amino acids long. Germline trimming cut 5 bases from V and 1 base from J; bases unmatched to any gene: 4. Looked up from germline, CDR1 is SGHTA and CDR2 is FQGNSA. Sequencing used immunoSEQ multiplex PCR; TCRdb keeps in-frame clones, though not all of them. Found here are about 120,000 clones, 80% to 90% of them singletons; the top ten hold under 4.5%. About this clone: What it recognizes is unknown.

This chain links TRBV7-2 with TRBJ1-1; the match to TRBD1 covers 7 bases. This clonotype was sampled from an adult in good health. The source was peripheral blood, collected on day 0 of MenACWY control vaccination. This CDR3 reads CASSPGQENTEAFF. The CDR3 nucleotides read TGTGCCAGCAGCCCAGGACAGGAGAACACTGAAGCTTTCTTT.